This T cell receptor beta chain was identified during a study of CD8 T cells in ankylosing spondylitis. TCRdb independently ran MiXCR on the 5' RACE reads; one entry per CDR3 protein. Of about 160,000 distinct CDR3 sequences detected, 8.5% to 10% appear once; the ten largest clones hold more than 13%. CDR1 is MNHEY and CDR2 is SVGEGT in the germline V gene. The V end was cut by 6 bases, the J end by 2 bases, with 16 bases between. CDR3 size: 15 residues. Study outcomes and limitations: According to the report, clones linked to the disease were significantly enriched in matched synovial fluid samples taken from ankylosing spondylitis patients. Both synovial fluid and blood in reactive arthritis had previously been reported to carry some motif variants. Relatively rare in peripheral blood, disease-linked clones were also CD8+.

About this clonotype itself: Its matching antigen is unknown.

The sequencing sample was made of blood, either unsorted or a sorted T cell fraction (not recorded which). This clonotype originated in a female donor with ankylosing spondylitis or in good health (not recorded which). This rearrangement joins TRBV6-2 or TRBV6-3 to TRBJ2-5; tentative D call: TRBD2 (5 bases). The CDR3, as DNA: TGTGCCAGCAGCCCCATCGGGAACTTTCAAGAGACCCAGTACTTC. It translates to CASSPIGNFQETQYF.